The T cell receptor (beta chain) described here comes from a study of graft-versus-host responses after intestinal transplantation. Across the study: Induction using anti-thymocyte globulin, followed by tacrolimus and steroids for 2 to 4 years, was given to all recipients.

The method was immunoSEQ multiplex PCR; TCRdb's version includes in-frame clones alone and lacks a portion of them. The table lists around 130,000 clones, roughly 92% of them singletons. On this clone itself: The antigen remains unidentified.

Germline CDR1 is MNHNS and CDR2 is SASEGT. CDR3 length equals 17 residues. Trimming stripped 2 bases from V and 9 bases from J, with 20 bases between. Study outcomes and limitations: Individuals carrying graft-donor T cell macrochimerism showed high graft-versus-host to host-versus-graft clonal ratios in allografts.

The chain links TRBV6-1 to TRBJ1-6; D not certain. The sample in question was unstimulated CD4+ T cells sorted from spleen or lymph node cells, obtained before intestinal transplant. This TCR was sampled from a human donor who received an intestinal transplant. The CDR3 DNA reads TGTGCCAGCAGTGAACGCGTGTTCCCCTTAATTAGTTCACCCCTCCACTTT. Translation gives CASSERVFPLISSPLHF.